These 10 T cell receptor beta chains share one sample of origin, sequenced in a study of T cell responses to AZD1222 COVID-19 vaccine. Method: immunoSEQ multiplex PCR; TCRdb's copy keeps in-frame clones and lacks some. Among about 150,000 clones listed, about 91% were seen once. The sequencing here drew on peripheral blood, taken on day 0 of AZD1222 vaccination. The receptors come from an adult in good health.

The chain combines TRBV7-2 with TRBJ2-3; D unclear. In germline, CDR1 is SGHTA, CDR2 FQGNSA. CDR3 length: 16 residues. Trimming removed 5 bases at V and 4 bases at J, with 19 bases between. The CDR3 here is CASSALTARRADTQYF. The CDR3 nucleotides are TGTGCCAGCAGCGCCCTGACGGCCCGCCGGGCAGATACGCAGTATTTT.

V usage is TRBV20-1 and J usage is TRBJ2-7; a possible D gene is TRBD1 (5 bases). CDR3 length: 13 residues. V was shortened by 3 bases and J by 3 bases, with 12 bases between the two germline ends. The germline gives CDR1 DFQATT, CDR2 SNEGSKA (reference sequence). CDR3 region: CSASLTVGYEQYF. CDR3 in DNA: TGCAGTGCTAGTTTGACAGTGGGCTACGAGCAGTACTTC.

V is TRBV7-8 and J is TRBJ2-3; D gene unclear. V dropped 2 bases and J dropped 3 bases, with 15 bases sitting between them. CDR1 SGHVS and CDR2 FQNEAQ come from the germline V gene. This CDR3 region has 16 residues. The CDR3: CASSLSNSGRTDTQYF. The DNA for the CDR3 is TGTGCCAGCAGCTTATCAAACTCGGGTAGAACAGATACGCAGTATTTT.

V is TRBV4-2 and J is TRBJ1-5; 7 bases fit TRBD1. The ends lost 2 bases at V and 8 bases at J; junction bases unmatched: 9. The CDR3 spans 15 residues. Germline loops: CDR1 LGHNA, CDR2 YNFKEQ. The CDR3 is CASSQLTGIGEPQHF. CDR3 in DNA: TGTGCCAGCAGCCAATTGACAGGGATAGGGGAGCCCCAGCATTTT.

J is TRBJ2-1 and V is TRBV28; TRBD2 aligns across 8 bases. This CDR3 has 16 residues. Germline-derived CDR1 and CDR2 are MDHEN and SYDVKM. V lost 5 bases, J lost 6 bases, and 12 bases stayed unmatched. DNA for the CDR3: TGTGCCAGCAGTCCCCCCGGGAGGGCCATGGGCAATGAGCAGTTCTTC. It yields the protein CASSPPGRAMGNEQFF.

The CDR3 is CASSGGQVNTGELFF. CDR3 coding DNA: TGTGCCAGCAGCGGGGGACAGGTGAACACCGGGGAGCTGTTTTTT. V gene TRBV11-3 combines with J gene TRBJ2-2; 8 bases are shared with TRBD1. CDR1 SGHNT and CDR2 YENEEA come from the germline V gene. J gave up 1 base and V 5 bases, and 3 bases lay outside the gene matches. The CDR3 sequence is 15 residues long. Full variable domain (remainder filled in from reference TRBV11-3 and TRBJ2-2): EAGVVQSPRYKIIEKKQPVAFWCNPISGHNTLYWYLQNLGQGPELLIRYENEEAVDDSQLPKDRFSAERLKGVDSTLKIQPAELGDSAVYLCASSGGQVNTGELFFGEGSRLTVL.

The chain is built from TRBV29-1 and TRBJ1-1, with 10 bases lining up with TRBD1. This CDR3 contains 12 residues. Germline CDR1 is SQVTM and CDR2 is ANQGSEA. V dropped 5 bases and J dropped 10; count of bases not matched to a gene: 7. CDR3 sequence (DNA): TGCAGCGTTAAACCGGGACAGGGGATAGCTTTCTTT. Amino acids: CSVKPGQGIAFF.

The CDR3 region is CASSPGQGVTEAFF. In nucleotides, the CDR3 is TGTGCCAGTAGCCCCGGACAGGGGGTTACTGAAGCTTTCTTT. The chain recombines TRBV19 with TRBJ1-1, with 10 positions matching TRBD1. CDR1 and CDR2 from the germline V gene are LNHDA and SQIVND (reference sequence). The length of the CDR3 is 14 residues. Trimming removed 6 bases from V and 5 bases from J; junction bases left unmatched: 6.

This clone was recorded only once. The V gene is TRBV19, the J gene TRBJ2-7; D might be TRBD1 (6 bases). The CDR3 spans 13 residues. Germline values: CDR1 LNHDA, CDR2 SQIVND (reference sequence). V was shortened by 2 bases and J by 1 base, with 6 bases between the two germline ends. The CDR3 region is CASSITGSYEQYF. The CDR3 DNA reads TGTGCCAGTAGTATAACAGGGTCCTACGAGCAGTACTTC.

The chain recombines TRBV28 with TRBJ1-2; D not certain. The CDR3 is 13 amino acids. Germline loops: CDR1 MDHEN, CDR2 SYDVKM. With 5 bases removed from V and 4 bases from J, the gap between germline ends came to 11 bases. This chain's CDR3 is CASSIPGGYGYTF. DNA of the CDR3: TGTGCCAGCAGTATCCCGGGTGGCTATGGCTACACCTTC.